These 30 T cell receptor beta chains were all obtained from the same sample, sequenced in a study of blood T cell repertoires in COVID-19. The assay was immunoSEQ multiplex PCR, and TCRdb's table has in-frame clones only and misses some. The sample holds some 240,000 clones; more than 75% are singletons and the top ten take 5.2%. Material: peripheral blood. These receptors were taken from a woman aged 70-85 years with COVID-19, enrolled during active disease.

V and J are TRBV6-2 or TRBV6-3 and TRBJ2-5; D is possibly TRBD1 or TRBD2 (6 bases each). In germline, CDR1 is MNHEY, CDR2 SVGEGT. Trimming took off 6 bases at V and 4 bases at J, with 15 bases between the two ends. The CDR3 is 14 amino acids. CDR3 DNA: TGTGCCAGCAGATACGGGAGAGGGGGAGAGACCCAGTACTTC. It is translated as CASRYGRGGETQYF.

This chain links TRBV29-1 with TRBJ1-5; no firm D call. Trimming pared 5 bases from V and 5 bases from J, leaving 19 bases between. Germline CDR1 is SQVTM and CDR2 is ANQGSEA. This CDR3 region has 15 residues. The CDR3 sequence is CSVSLGPGFDQPQHF. The CDR3, as DNA: TGCAGCGTTTCCCTCGGGCCGGGGTTTGATCAGCCCCAGCATTTT.

The rearrangement joins TRBV5-4 to TRBJ1-1; D perhaps matches TRBD1 (5 bases). This CDR3 has 14 residues. V lost 0 bases, J lost 6 bases, and 12 bases lay in between. Per germline, CDR1 SGHNT and CDR2 YYREEE (reference sequence). The CDR3, as DNA: TGTGCCAGCAGCTTGGCAGGGTGGAGGGCTGAAGCTTTCTTT. Protein: CASSLAGWRAEAFF.

The chain recombines TRBV7-2 with TRBJ2-1; TRBD2 aligns across 8 bases. The V segment lost 2 bases and the J segment 9 bases; nucleotides outside the gene matches: 6. The CDR3 runs 14 residues. Germline loops: CDR1 SGHTA, CDR2 FQGNSA. This chain's CDR3 is CASSLRTSSGEQFF. CDR3 DNA: TGTGCCAGCAGCTTAAGGACTAGCTCCGGTGAGCAGTTCTTC. Combining the CDR3 with reference TRBV7-2 and TRBJ2-1 gives the whole variable domain GAGVSQSPSNKVTEKGKDVELRCDPISGHTALYWYRQSLGQGLEFLIYFQGNSAPDKSGLPSDRFSAERTGGSVSTLTIQRTQQEDSAVYLCASSLRTSSGEQFFGPGTRLTVL.

This sequence joins TRBV3-1 (or the pseudogene TRBV3-2) and TRBJ2-7, with TRBD2 matching 10 bases. This CDR3 is 17 amino acids long. J lost 3 bases, V lost 0 bases, and 8 bases had no gene match. Germline CDR1 and CDR2: LGHDT and YNNKEL (reference sequence). As DNA, the CDR3 is TGTGCCAGCAGCCAAGAAGCACTAGCGGGAAAGTTCTACGAGCAGTACTTC. Its translation: CASSQEALAGKFYEQYF.

The chain couples TRBV5-1 to TRBJ1-1, with TRBD1 as a possible D gene (5 bases). Germline V gene data show CDR1 as SGHRS and CDR2 as YFSETQ. The length of the CDR3 is 14 residues. The V end was cut by 0 bases, the J end by 3 bases, with 9 bases between. CDR3 amino acids: CASSLVQEDTEAFF. The CDR3 DNA is TGCGCCAGCAGCTTGGTACAGGAAGACACTGAAGCTTTCTTT.

The chain is built from TRBV7-2 and TRBJ2-3, with 13 bases identical to TRBD2. Germline values: CDR1 SGHTA, CDR2 FQGNSA. The length of the CDR3 is 18 residues. V lost 6 bases to trimming and J lost 0 bases; unmatched junction nucleotides: 9. The CDR3 DNA reads TGTGCCAGCAGTCCACTAGCGGGAGGGACCTATAGCACAGATACGCAGTATTTT. It is translated as CASSPLAGGTYSTDTQYF. Based on the CDR3 plus reference TRBV7-2 and TRBJ2-3, the full variable domain is GAGVSQSPSNKVTEKGKDVELRCDPISGHTALYWYRQSLGQGLEFLIYFQGNSAPDKSGLPSDRFSAERTGGSVSTLTIQRTQQEDSAVYLCASSPLAGGTYSTDTQYFGPGTRLTVL.

This chain links TRBV4-1 with TRBJ2-5; unclear D gene. Germline V lookup: CDR1 MGHRA, CDR2 YSYEKL. The CDR3 contains 16 residues. The V and J ends lost 0 bases and 2 bases respectively, with 13 bases between them. This chain's CDR3 is CASSQEPLVRQETQYF. In DNA form, the CDR3 reads TGCGCCAGCAGCCAAGAGCCCCTGGTCCGGCAAGAGACCCAGTACTTC.

The chain is built from TRBV12-3 or TRBV12-4 and TRBJ1-2; D not certain. The CDR3 length is 13 residues. With 5 bases removed from V and 4 bases from J, the gap between germline ends came to 11 bases. The CDR3: CASSPQWVYGYTF. The CDR3 DNA sequence: TGTGCCAGCAGTCCACAGTGGGTCTATGGCTACACCTTC.

V gene TRBV4-3 combines with J gene TRBJ2-3; TRBD1 agrees at 12 bases. Trimming cost V 3 bases and J 6 bases; bases outside gene matches: 4. Germline V CDR1 and CDR2: LGHNA, YSLEER. This CDR3 spans 15 amino acids. Here the CDR3 reads CASSQGQGAGDTQYF. CDR3 nucleotides: TGCGCCAGCAGCCAGGGACAGGGGGCGGGGGATACGCAGTATTTT.

V gene TRBV3-1 (or the pseudogene TRBV3-2) combines with J gene TRBJ2-1, with D perhaps matching TRBD2 (6 bases). V was shortened by 4 bases and J by 3 bases, with 13 bases between the two germline ends. Germline loops: CDR1 LGHDT, CDR2 YNNKEL (reference sequence). This CDR3 has 15 residues. The CDR3 loop reads CASSLGSTHYNEQFF. The CDR3 coding sequence is TGTGCCAGCAGCCTCGGGAGTACCCACTACAATGAGCAGTTCTTC.

The V and J genes are TRBV6-2 or TRBV6-3 and TRBJ2-2; D is perhaps TRBD1 (6 bases). Germline CDR1 and CDR2: MNHEY and SVGEGT. V was shortened by 4 bases and J by 1 base, with 10 bases between the two germline ends. The CDR3 runs to 15 residues. CDR3 protein: CASSFGQRNTGELFF. CDR3 sequence (DNA): TGTGCCAGCAGTTTTGGACAGAGGAACACCGGGGAGCTGTTTTTT.

The V call is TRBV19, the J call TRBJ1-1, with a possible D match to TRBD1 (5 bases). The CDR3 is 17 residues long. The V gene's germline CDR1 is LNHDA and CDR2 SQIVND (reference sequence). Deletions cut 7 bases from V and 6 bases from J, with 27 bases between. DNA for the CDR3: TGTGCCAGTACCCTCCTTACAGGTAAGTTGAGGTATTCTGAAGCTTTCTTT. This gives the protein CASTLLTGKLRYSEAFF.

CDR3 in amino acids: CASSRGGGLYEQYF. The CDR3 bases are TGTGCCAGCTCGAGAGGGGGAGGGCTGTACGAGCAGTACTTC. This chain connects TRBV28 to TRBJ2-7, with a possible D match to TRBD2 (7 bases). The germline V gene has CDR1 MDHEN and CDR2 SYDVKM. CDR3 length: 14 amino acids. The germline V and J ends were trimmed by 8 bases and 4 bases, with 18 bases remaining between them.

The chain is built from TRBV7-2 and TRBJ2-3; D is unresolved. CDR3 length: 13 amino acids. CDR1 and CDR2 from the germline V gene are SGHTA and FQGNSA. Trimming took 5 bases from V and 1 from J, leaving 7 bases between them. The CDR3 DNA reads as TGTGCCAGCAGCCCAACACGCACAGATACGCAGTATTTT. This sequence encodes CASSPTRTDTQYF.

Regarding this clone: This sample includes further DNA sequences coding for the same CDR3. This chain links TRBV5-1 with TRBJ2-2, with D possibly TRBD2 on 6 matching bases. The CDR3 contains 15 residues. Trimming cost V 0 bases and J 2 bases, with 8 bases left between them. Germline CDR1 reads SGHRS; CDR2 reads YFSETQ. CDR3 coding DNA: TGCGCCAGCAGCTTGGCCGGGGGAAACACCGGGGAGCTGTTTTTT. The encoded protein is CASSLAGGNTGELFF.

This clone showed up just a few times. The chain combines TRBV25-1 with TRBJ1-1, with 8 bases fitting TRBD1. V was pared by 1 base and J by 10 bases, with 5 bases of the junction left unmatched. CDR1 and CDR2 (germline): MGHDK, SYGVNS. This CDR3 comprises 13 residues. The CDR3: CASSEFGQGGAFF. In DNA form, the CDR3 reads TGTGCCAGCAGTGAATTTGGACAGGGTGGAGCTTTCTTT.

The genes are TRBV3-1 (or the pseudogene TRBV3-2) and TRBJ1-1; TRBD1 aligns across 7 bases. Germline CDR1 is LGHDT and CDR2 is YNNKEL (reference sequence). The CDR3 is 17 residues long. The V gene end was trimmed by 4 bases and the J gene end by 1 base; junction bases not matched to a gene: 12. The CDR3 DNA follows: TGTGCCAGCAGCCTAAACAGGGGTTCTTTCGGGAACACTGAAGCTTTCTTT. The encoded protein is CASSLNRGSFGNTEAFF.

The chain combines TRBV28 with TRBJ2-2, with D possibly matching TRBD2 (7 bases). Trimming cost V 7 bases and J 4 bases, with 13 bases left between them. Per germline, CDR1 MDHEN and CDR2 SYDVKM. The CDR3 has 14 amino acids. This chain's CDR3 is CASIGGRRTGELFF. The CDR3 bases are TGTGCCAGCATCGGGGGGCGGCGCACCGGGGAGCTGTTTTTT.

V usage is TRBV5-1 and J usage is TRBJ2-6; 7 nucleotides line up with TRBD1. Trimming took 4 bases from V and 2 from J; bases not matched to a gene: 3. The V gene's germline CDR1 is SGHRS and CDR2 YFSETQ. The CDR3 consists of 15 residues. The CDR3 nucleotides are TGCGCCAGCAGCGTAACAGGGGCTGGGGCCAACGTCCTGACTTTC. This codes for CASSVTGAGANVLTF.

This clone was counted once. The chain recombines TRBV5-1 with TRBJ1-6, with D possibly TRBD1 on 5 matching bases. The CDR3 covers 15 residues. CDR1 and CDR2 (germline): SGHRS, YFSETQ. V was clipped by 1 base and J by 9 bases, with 14 bases between them. The CDR3 loop reads CASSLKGVGTSPLHF. CDR3 coding DNA: TGCGCCAGCAGCTTGAAAGGGGTTGGCACTTCACCCCTCCACTTT.

The rearrangement joins TRBV5-4 to TRBJ1-1; TRBD1 aligns across 7 bases. J gave up 5 bases and V 0 bases, and 10 bases lay outside the gene matches. Germline V gene sequence: CDR1 SGHNT, CDR2 YYREEE (reference sequence). CDR3 size: 16 residues. The CDR3 sequence: CASSLGGGGGRTEAFF. The CDR3 region has the DNA TGTGCCAGCAGCTTGGGAGGGGGCGGGGGGAGGACTGAAGCTTTCTTT.

This clone was recorded a few times. The chain has TRBV14 and TRBJ2-5; TRBD2 is a possible D gene (5 bases). The CDR3 is 13 residues long. Germline-derived CDR1 and CDR2 are SGHDN and FVKESK. The V and J ends lost 4 bases and 5 bases respectively, with 11 bases between them. CDR3 DNA sequence: TGTGCCAGCAGCCGCCTACTAGGGGAGACCCAGTACTTC. Translating it yields CASSRLLGETQYF.

This clone occurred a few times. The chain combines TRBV7-2 with TRBJ1-1; 7 bases agree with TRBD1. The V gene end was trimmed by 5 bases and the J gene end by 6 bases; junction bases not matched to a gene: 9. Germline V gene sequence: CDR1 SGHTA, CDR2 FQGNSA. The CDR3 has 14 residues. Here the CDR3 DNA reads TGTGCCAGCAGCCCCAACAGGGGTAAGGCTGAAGCTTTCTTT. Translated, it gives CASSPNRGKAEAFF.

V is TRBV28 and J is TRBJ1-5; D unresolved. There are 13 residues in the CDR3. Germline-derived CDR1 and CDR2 are MDHEN and SYDVKM. Trimming stripped 7 bases from V and 3 bases from J, with 10 bases between. The CDR3 bases are TGTGCCAGCAAGGCGACTTTCAATCAGCCCCAGCATTTT. This translates into CASKATFNQPQHF.

V usage is TRBV27 and J usage is TRBJ1-2; TRBD1 might be the D (5 bases). Between the trimmed V and J ends, which lost 5 bases and 6 bases, there was a span of 16 bases. This CDR3 comprises 14 residues. Germline V lookup: CDR1 MNHEY, CDR2 SMNVEV (reference sequence). CDR3 in DNA: TGTGCCAGCAGTCCATGGGGAGGGGTGCATGGCTACACCTTC. It encodes CASSPWGGVHGYTF.

The chain combines TRBV19 with TRBJ2-7, with 8 bases that match TRBD2. V gave up 8 bases and J gave up 4 bases; unmatched junction bases: 10. This CDR3 is built from 14 residues. Germline CDR1 and CDR2: LNHDA and SQIVND (reference sequence). CDR3 residues: CASSTGTRGYEQYF. DNA of the CDR3: TGTGCCAGTTCTACCGGGACTAGAGGATACGAGCAGTACTTC.

Notes on this clone: Because it lacks the conserved phenylalanine or tryptophan at the end, this CDR3 is likely a read error. It is unclear where the CDR3 begins or ends on the DNA, so no DNA is shown, and the CDR3 is as TCRdb lists it. The chain has TRBV27 and TRBJ2-4; TRBD1, the table's D call, lacks a check against the DNA. The CDR3 comprises 13 residues, both ends counted. CDR1 and CDR2 (germline): MNHEY, SMNVEV (reference sequence). The CDR3 here is CASSHRDRTGPCL.

This clone was detected a few times. V usage is TRBV20-1 and J usage is TRBJ2-7; 9 bases match TRBD1. Per germline, CDR1 DFQATT and CDR2 SNEGSKA (reference sequence). J gave up 6 bases and V 3 bases, and 9 bases lay outside the gene matches. This CDR3 region has 14 residues. CDR3 bases: TGCAGTGCTAGTTCCTGGACAGGGGAGCTCGAGCAGTACTTC. It specifies CSASSWTGELEQYF.

As concerns this clone: Its ends do not fully match the called genes, so a read error is possible. The rearrangement joins TRBV5-1 to TRBJ2-1; 14 nucleotides match TRBD2. The CDR3 has 19 residues. CDR1 is SGHRS, CDR2 YFSETQ, per germline. The CDR3 DNA follows: TGCGCCAGCAGCTCCTCTTTGGGCCCCGGGACTAGCGGGAGAGGCACAGGGGTCTTC. It codes for CASSSSLGPGTSGRGTGVF.